The 26 T cell receptor beta chains reported below all come from one sample, sequenced in a study of blood T cell repertoires in COVID-19. TCRdb's table, derived via immunoSEQ multiplex PCR, lists solely in-frame clones and lacks some. The top ten clones hold about a tenth of a sample with roughly 56,000 clones, roughly 87% of them seen once. The source material was peripheral blood. The receptors derive from a human donor in a cohort sampled during active COVID-19.

This chain connects TRBV7-9 to TRBJ1-4; 9 nucleotides line up with TRBD1. V shed 3 bases, J shed 5 bases, and the junction held 4 bases outside the gene matches. CDR1 is SEHNR and CDR2 is FQNEAQ in the germline V gene (reference sequence). This CDR3 has 15 residues. The chain's CDR3 is CASSFGGTGNEKLFF. The DNA for the CDR3 is TGTGCCAGCAGCTTTGGCGGGACAGGGAATGAAAAACTGTTTTTT.

V usage is TRBV2 and J usage is TRBJ1-5; 9 bases are a match to TRBD1. Germline V gives CDR1 SNHLY, CDR2 FYNNEI. Trimming took 6 bases from V and 5 from J; bases not matched to a gene: 8. The CDR3 contains 15 residues. The CDR3 coding sequence is TGTGCCAGCAGGGAACAGGGGGCTGGGGATCAGCCCCAGCATTTT. This codes for CASREQGAGDQPQHF.

The table lists this clone with a count of one. The CDR3 bases are TGTGCCAGCAGTTTCCCCGGGGGGGGGCCAACCTCCTACGAGCAGTACTTC. Protein product: CASSFPGGGPTSYEQYF. The chain combines TRBV28 with TRBJ2-7; 8 bases are shared with TRBD2. CDR1 and CDR2 (germline): MDHEN, SYDVKM. CDR3 length equals 17 residues. With 3 bases clipped from V and 0 bases from J, the junction kept 10 bases outside the gene matches.

The chain employs TRBV18 and TRBJ2-5; tentatively, D is TRBD2 (6 bases). Germline V gives CDR1 KGHSH, CDR2 LQKENI. Trimming removed 5 bases at V and 1 base at J, with 11 bases between. The CDR3 runs to 14 residues. In DNA form, the CDR3 reads TGTGCCAGCTCATTGCTAGCGAGCCAAGAGACCCAGTACTTC. Protein sequence: CASSLLASQETQYF.

The rearrangement links TRBV5-1 to TRBJ2-1; 7 nucleotides line up with TRBD2. This CDR3 region has 14 residues. The germline V gene encodes CDR1 SGHRS and CDR2 YFSETQ. V was clipped by 0 bases and J by 5 bases; unmatched bases: 2. The CDR3 sequence: CASSLGGSDNEQFF. The CDR3 DNA reads as TGCGCCAGCAGCTTGGGCGGGAGCGACAATGAGCAGTTCTTC.

J is TRBJ1-3 and V is TRBV7-9; 7 nucleotides line up with TRBD1. V lost 4 bases, J lost 4 bases, and 13 bases stayed unmatched. The germline CDR1 and CDR2 sequences are SEHNR and FQNEAQ (reference sequence). The CDR3 consists of 17 residues. This CDR3 is CASSSGQALSSGNTIYF. The CDR3 bases are TGTGCCAGCAGCTCCGGACAGGCACTCTCATCGGGAAACACCATATATTTT.

The chain employs TRBV7-2 and TRBJ2-7; 7 bases are a match to TRBD2. CDR1 SGHTA and CDR2 FQGNSA come from the germline V gene. The junction had 7 bases not matched to a gene; V was cut back by 6 bases and J by 2 bases. The CDR3 is made up of 14 amino acids. The CDR3 sequence: CASRGGTSAYEQYF. In DNA form, the CDR3 reads TGTGCCAGCAGGGGGGGGACGTCCGCCTACGAGCAGTACTTC. The full variable domain, its missing parts supplied by reference TRBV7-2 and TRBJ2-7, is GAGVSQSPSNKVTEKGKDVELRCDPISGHTALYWYRQSLGQGLEFLIYFQGNSAPDKSGLPSDRFSAERTGGSVSTLTIQRTQQEDSAVYLCASRGGTSAYEQYFGPGTRLTVT.

The chain joins TRBV11-2 to TRBJ1-3; D might be TRBD1 (5 bases). CDR3 length: 15 amino acids. Trimming took off 1 base at V and 1 base at J, with 8 bases between the two ends. The germline gives CDR1 SGHAT, CDR2 FQNNGV. CDR3 DNA sequence: TGTGCCAGCAGCTTAGGGCAGGGATCTGGAAACACCATATATTTT. It encodes CASSLGQGSGNTIYF.

The genes are TRBV21-1 and TRBJ1-5; TRBD1 is the table's D call, not checked against the DNA. TRBV21-1 is assigned pseudogene status. The CDR3 totals 14 residues. The DNA for the CDR3 is TGTGCCAGCAGCAAAGAAAGGGGTGAACAGCCCCAGCATTTT. Translated: CASSKERGEQPQHF.

The chain couples TRBV20-1 to TRBJ1-5; D is unclear. Germline lookup yields CDR1 DFQATT and CDR2 SNEGSKA (reference sequence). There are 12 residues in the CDR3. V gave up 3 bases and J gave up 6 bases, with 9 bases separating them. CDR3 sequence: CSASRQVQPQHF. Written as DNA, the CDR3 is TGCAGTGCTAGTCGTCAGGTTCAGCCCCAGCATTTT.

The chain recombines TRBV16 with TRBJ2-2; tentative D call: TRBD1 (5 bases). CDR3 length: 14 residues. Germline CDR1 KGHSY, CDR2 FQNENV. V lost 6 bases and J 6 bases, leaving 14 bases between the germline ends. The CDR3 nucleotides read TGTGCCAGCAGACTTCAGGGTTCCGCCGGGGAGCTGTTTTTT. Translation gives CASRLQGSAGELFF.

The CDR3 protein is CASLPGSLNTEAFF. The DNA for the CDR3 is TGTGCCAGCCTACCCGGGTCTTTGAACACTGAAGCTTTCTTT. The chain recombines TRBV6-5 with TRBJ1-1; D is unclear. This CDR3 spans 14 amino acids. V was trimmed by 8 bases and J by 0 bases, leaving 13 bases between them. Germline CDR1 and CDR2: MNHEY and SVGAGI.

The chain uses TRBV7-6 and TRBJ2-2; tentative D call: TRBD2 (6 bases). The V end lost 2 bases, the J end lost 3 bases, and 10 bases lay between the germline ends. Germline assignment: CDR1 SGHVS and CDR2 FNYEAQ. The CDR3 is 15 residues long. CDR3 sequence: CASSLRGEDTGELFF. In DNA form, the CDR3 reads TGTGCCAGCAGCTTAAGAGGGGAGGACACCGGGGAGCTGTTTTTT. The whole variable domain, filled in from reference TRBV7-6 and TRBJ2-2, reads GAGVSQSPRYKVTKRGQDVALRCDPISGHVSLYWYRQALGQGPEFLTYFNYEAQQDKSGLPNDRFSAERPEGSISTLTIQRTEQRDSAMYRCASSLRGEDTGELFFGEGSRLTVL.

The rearrangement uses TRBV29-1 and TRBJ2-3, with a tentative D call TRBD1 (5 bases). The CDR3 extends over 11 amino acids. Per the germline V gene, CDR1 is SQVTM and CDR2 is ANQGSEA. Trimming removed 4 bases from V and 6 bases from J, with 8 bases in between. The CDR3 here is CSVAQGDTQYF. The CDR3 DNA sequence: TGCAGCGTTGCCCAGGGCGATACGCAGTATTTT.

This sequence joins TRBV19 and TRBJ2-2; D is unclear. This CDR3 comprises 15 residues. Germline V gives CDR1 LNHDA, CDR2 SQIVND (reference sequence). Trimming removed 6 bases from V and 2 bases from J, with 13 bases in between. The CDR3 spells CASRSITGNTGELFF. CDR3 in DNA: TGTGCCAGTAGAAGTATTACGGGTAACACCGGGGAGCTGTTTTTT.

The DNA for the CDR3 is TGTGCCAGTAGCCAGACAGGAACCTCCTACGAGCAGTACTTC. Its protein product is CASSQTGTSYEQYF. This sequence joins TRBV19 and TRBJ2-7; D perhaps matches TRBD1 (6 bases). V dropped 6 bases and J dropped 0 bases, with 12 bases sitting between them. Germline V CDR1 and CDR2: LNHDA, SQIVND (reference sequence). The CDR3 loop spans 14 amino acids. The full variable domain, with the rest looked up from reference TRBV19 and TRBJ2-7, is DGGITQSPKYLFRKEGQNVTLSCEQNLNHDAMYWYRQDPGQGLRLIYYSQIVNDFQKGDIAEGYSVSREKKESFPLTVTSAQKNPTAFYLCASSQTGTSYEQYFGPGTRLTVT.

This clone has just one count. The rearrangement links TRBV5-5 to TRBJ2-6; D call uncertain. The germline V and J ends were trimmed by 1 base and 0 bases, with 5 bases remaining between them. Germline CDR1 and CDR2: SGHKS and YYEKEE (reference sequence). The CDR3 loop spans 15 amino acids. The CDR3 loop reads CASSLLPSGANVLTF. The CDR3 DNA sequence: TGTGCCAGCAGCTTGCTTCCCTCTGGGGCCAACGTCCTGACTTTC.

J is TRBJ1-6 and V is TRBV25-1; maybe TRBD1 (5 bases). Germline V gene lookup returns CDR1 MGHDK and CDR2 SYGVNS. V was shortened by 0 bases and J by 4 bases, with 16 bases between the two germline ends. CDR3 length equals 18 residues. CDR3 protein: CASSEYPTLTAYNSPLHF. CDR3 nucleotides: TGTGCCAGCAGTGAATATCCCACCCTGACAGCTTATAATTCACCCCTCCACTTT.

The gene calls are TRBV4-1 and TRBJ1-3; possible D gene TRBD1, 6 bases. The CDR3 covers 17 residues. In germline, CDR1 is MGHRA, CDR2 YSYEKL. The V gene lost 1 base and the J gene lost 2 bases, with 15 bases spanning the gap. The CDR3 region has the DNA TGCGCCAGCAGCCAAGTCCTGGGGGGGGCCACTGGAAACACCATATATTTT. It codes for CASSQVLGGATGNTIYF.

V and J are TRBV5-1 and TRBJ2-2; D is possibly TRBD1 (6 bases). Germline CDR1 and CDR2: SGHRS and YFSETQ. The CDR3 loop spans 15 amino acids. V dropped 4 bases and J dropped 0 bases, with 10 bases sitting between them. CDR3 nucleotides: TGCGCCAGCAGCCCCGGGACACCGAACACCGGGGAGCTGTTTTTT. Translation: CASSPGTPNTGELFF.

J is TRBJ1-5 and V is TRBV19, with 7 bases aligning to TRBD1. The V gene end was trimmed by 5 bases and the J gene end by 7 bases; junction bases not matched to a gene: 14. CDR1 is LNHDA and CDR2 is SQIVND in the germline V gene (reference sequence). The CDR3 is 16 amino acids. This CDR3 is CASSPINRGGDQPQHF. CDR3 nucleotide sequence: TGTGCCAGTAGTCCAATTAACAGGGGAGGAGACCAGCCCCAGCATTTT.

J is TRBJ2-1 and V is TRBV9, with 9 bases matching TRBD2. CDR1 and CDR2 from the germline V gene are SGDLS and YYNGEE. The CDR3 is made up of 19 amino acids. Trimming removed 3 bases from V and 7 bases from J; junction bases left unmatched: 20. The CDR3 DNA sequence: TGTGCCAGCAGCGGTCAGAGGACTAGCGCTTCGTCGGTGGGAAATGAGCAGTTCTTC. As protein: CASSGQRTSASSVGNEQFF.

The chain carries TRBV6-5 and TRBJ2-2; tentatively, D is TRBD1 (5 bases). Germline V gene data show CDR1 as MNHEY and CDR2 as SVGAGI. V was pared by 6 bases and J by 2 bases, with 13 bases between. There are 15 residues in the CDR3. The DNA of the CDR3 is TGTGCCAGCAGACGCGACAGCATTAACACCGGGGAGCTGTTTTTT. The encoded protein is CASRRDSINTGELFF.

The rearrangement uses TRBV5-1 and TRBJ2-1; 11 bases match TRBD2. V lost 5 bases, J lost 7 bases, and 2 bases stayed unmatched. Looked up from germline, CDR1 is SGHRS and CDR2 is YFSETQ. CDR3 length: 13 residues. CDR3 in amino acids: CASRGTSGNEQFF. The DNA of the CDR3 is TGCGCCAGCAGAGGGACTAGCGGAAATGAGCAGTTCTTC.

The chain couples TRBV18 to TRBJ1-3; 8 nucleotides line up with TRBD1. The V gene's germline CDR1 is KGHSH and CDR2 LQKENI. There are 18 residues in the CDR3. Trimming removed 1 base from V and 0 bases from J; junction bases left unmatched: 8. The CDR3 reads CASSPQRTGKNSGNTIYF. The CDR3 DNA reads as TGTGCCAGCTCACCACAGCGGACAGGGAAGAACTCTGGAAACACCATATATTTT.

This clone was recorded once. J is TRBJ1-1 and V is TRBV24-1, with TRBD1 matching over 9 bases. The V segment lost 5 bases and the J segment 1 base; nucleotides outside the gene matches: 4. The CDR3 runs 15 residues. The germline V gene encodes CDR1 KGHDR and CDR2 SFDVKD. The CDR3 spells CATSASDRGNTEAFF. The CDR3, as DNA: TGTGCCACCAGTGCTTCGGACAGGGGGAACACTGAAGCTTTCTTT.